This T cell receptor (beta chain) was found in a study of T cells in Graves' hyperthyroidism and ophthalmopathy. Study results and limitations: Ophthalmopathy, which appeared later, was predicted by the model a median roughly 6.4 months before onset.

This clonotype was picked up many times. What it recognizes is unknown. Participants, patients aged 18 to 65, had newly diagnosed hyperthyroidism with a duration under 2 months. Patients were excluded because of uncontrolled infection, other autoimmune disease, pregnancy or lactation. Researchers took RNA transcripts and amplified the TCR beta CDR3 regions from them. TCR CDR3 regions were first amplified by RT-PCR with HTBI primers. TCRdb processed the multiplex PCR reads anew with MiXCR; each CDR3 protein has one entry. The profile shows a few hundred thousand distinct CDR3 sequences, 20% of them singletons. The sequencing input was blood. This clonotype was obtained from a young man with Graves' hyperthyroidism.

Here the CDR3 DNA reads TGTGCCAGCACGCGGGGCGATACTGGAAACACCATATATTTT. Protein sequence: CASTRGDTGNTIYF. V usage is TRBV12-3 or TRBV12-4 and J usage is TRBJ1-3, with TRBD1 as a possible D gene (5 bases). The CDR3 contains 14 residues. V was pared by 7 bases and J by 2 bases, with 12 bases between.